This TCR beta chain was profiled in a study of T-cell reconstitution after alpha-beta-depleted transplantation in children. Trimming stripped 8 bases from V and 1 base from J, with 14 bases between. The CDR3 contains 13 residues. Germline loops: CDR1 GTSNPN, CDR2 SVGIG (reference sequence). Unique molecular identifiers were incorporated when the TCRbeta library was constructed. TCRdb re-called the PCR reads through MiXCR, storing one row per CDR3 protein. This sample has hundreds of thousands of distinct CDR3 sequences, with around 13% found just once. Overall study results and limits: In some patients, recipient T cells and intrathymic progenitors surviving conditioning explained high day-60 diversity. A year had passed since transplant, and T-cell counts and diversity by then came mostly from newly produced T cells.

This clonotype has more than one count but fewer than ten. Antigen unknown. The sample in question was PBMCs, obtained before TCRalphabeta/CD19-depleted stem cell transplant. This TCR was recovered from a girl aged 2 to 10 with congenital amegakaryocytic thrombocytopenia, due to receive a stem cell transplant. This chain joins TRBV30 and TRBJ1-1, with D hard to call. The CDR3 bases are TGTGCCAGGCAAGGGCTCCGGAACACTGAAGCTTTCTTT. Translated, it gives CARQGLRNTEAFF.